This T cell receptor (beta chain) is from a study of beta chain features in type 1 diabetes (dated by TCRdb to between 2018 and 2020). About the investigation overall: Mean age, gender distribution, total cell number and subset yield did not differ between patients and healthy donors. Across all samples, around 99 million sorted cells were examined, and cell number per subset correlated strongly with RNA yield. The study compared TCRB repertoires of sorted circulating CD4+ T cell subsets between recently diagnosed type 1 diabetes patients and matched healthy donors. Regulatory and stem cell-like memory subsets were isolated from only 8 patients and roughly eight healthy donors, whereas naive and central memory subsets came from all 30 or so donors. The full study reports these points: Naive, central memory and regulatory TCRB repertoires appeared more similar among patients than among healthy donors. PCR might favor shorter templates, but patient and control samples were amplified and corrected together, so any skew would affect both groups equally. Sequencing cDNA rather than genomic DNA could over-represent highly expressing activated cells, although activation and CD3 levels did not differ between groups. Patients with type 1 diabetes made fewer insertions and deleted more nucleotides at VDJ recombination sites, implying thymic rearrangement abnormalities. Only small numbers of individuals were included in the HLA sub-analyses, which left unresolved whether HLA type had any influence on TCRB rearrangement. In all four CD4+ subsets, TCRB CDR3 length was moderately but significantly shorter in type 1 diabetes patients.

Taken from cysteine to phenylalanine, the CDR3 has 14 residues. Just CDR3 DNA is preserved here, 42 bases in frame from base 1. From a lookup of the germline V gene, CDR1 and CDR2 are SGHTA and FQGNSA. From V the trimming removes 10 bases and from J it removes 4 bases, while the gene matches leave 11 bases of the junction unaccounted for. A single peripheral blood draw of approximately 120 mL on average was collected from each donor into heparinised tubes. Using a panel that included CD45RO, CCR7, CD25, CD127, CD95 and CD27, naive, central memory, regulatory and stem cell-like memory CD4+ T cells were sorted on a BD FACSAria II. Purity was above 95% for every sorted population. PBMCs were isolated right away by Lymphoprep density gradient centrifugation and were stained directly, without culture. So that batch effects would be minimized, each experiment stained and sorted samples in pairs, pairing one healthy donor with one patient.

A remark on this clone: The antigen it recognizes is unknown. Within one base of it there is no much larger clone, and no base qualities were kept.

The entire isolated RNA was reverse transcribed using the High Capacity cDNA Reverse Transcription Kit, and thus expressed TCRB transcripts were sequenced. Naive, central memory and regulatory T cell samples underwent deep immunoSEQ sequencing, averaging roughly 3.3 million total reads per sample. Sorted cells were lysed in RLT buffer, and RNA was extracted using DNase-treated RNeasy Micro or Mini kits according to cell number. To prevent cross-contamination, each cell subset was processed individually, whereas patient and healthy donor samples were processed jointly. The immunoSEQ multiplex PCR was used to amplify TCRB sequences from cDNA, yielding 87-bp fragments that span the CDR3 region. Amplicons were sequenced on the Illumina HiSeq platform. In the paper's pipeline: Synthetic template baselines were used to correct PCR bias computationally, reads within Hamming distance 2 were collapsed, and singletons that could not be merged were discarded. Reads were aligned against IMGT to assign V, D and J genes, CDR3 length and insertions or deletions at six rearrangement sites. Within each subset, clonotype counts were normalized to sorted cell number, after which true diversity and Gini coefficients were computed with the tcR R package. The overlap coefficient, calculated on TCRB nucleotide sequences, was used to measure repertoire sharing. Out-of-frame TCRB sequences from naive cells were analyzed to stand in for the pre-selection repertoire. Entries here come from immuneACCESS through TCRdb and include only in-frame sequences with V and J called. Some clones fail to appear in such tables; in the studies checked, an unresolved V gene covers under half of the shortfall, and the cause of the remainder is unknown. The DNA gave D and trimming, while V, J and clone size come from that table. The sample includes about 330,000 clones, with about 10% observed a single time. The ten most abundant clones make up 0.015% of the sample.

The sequenced material came from naive CD4+ T cells from blood. The label giving this sample's cell subset or site can be read as: true naive CD4+ T cells. The chain links TRBV7-2 with TRBJ2-7; TRBD2 fits 9 bases in the junction. This TCR was sampled from a woman aged 25 to 45 in good health. The CDR3 reads as follows: CATGGASGMYEQYF. DNA sequence: TGTGCCACCGGAGGGGCTAGCGGGATGTACGAGCAGTACTTC.